This T cell receptor beta chain stems from a study of early T cells in non-severe SARS-CoV-2 infection. This CDR3 has 16 residues. Trimming at V came to 3 bases and at J to 5 bases, leaving 7 bases not matched to a gene. Germline lookup yields CDR1 ENHRY and CDR2 SYGVKD. Each cDNA molecule carried a unique molecular identifier. Each CDR3 protein is one row after TCRdb ran MiXCR on the 5' RACE reads. The data contain roughly 70,000 distinct CDR3 sequences, 13% of them seen just once; the ten biggest clones take up over 4%. What was sequenced was whole blood. The gene calls are TRBV10-3 and TRBJ2-5; 12 bases align to TRBD2. The TCR was taken from an adult who was a healthcare worker with PCR-confirmed SARS-CoV-2 infection or an uninfected control (not recorded which). The CDR3 nucleotides are TGTGCCATCAGTGACCGCCCGGGGACTAGCGGGGAGACCCAGTACTTC. It translates to CAISDRPGTSGETQYF.